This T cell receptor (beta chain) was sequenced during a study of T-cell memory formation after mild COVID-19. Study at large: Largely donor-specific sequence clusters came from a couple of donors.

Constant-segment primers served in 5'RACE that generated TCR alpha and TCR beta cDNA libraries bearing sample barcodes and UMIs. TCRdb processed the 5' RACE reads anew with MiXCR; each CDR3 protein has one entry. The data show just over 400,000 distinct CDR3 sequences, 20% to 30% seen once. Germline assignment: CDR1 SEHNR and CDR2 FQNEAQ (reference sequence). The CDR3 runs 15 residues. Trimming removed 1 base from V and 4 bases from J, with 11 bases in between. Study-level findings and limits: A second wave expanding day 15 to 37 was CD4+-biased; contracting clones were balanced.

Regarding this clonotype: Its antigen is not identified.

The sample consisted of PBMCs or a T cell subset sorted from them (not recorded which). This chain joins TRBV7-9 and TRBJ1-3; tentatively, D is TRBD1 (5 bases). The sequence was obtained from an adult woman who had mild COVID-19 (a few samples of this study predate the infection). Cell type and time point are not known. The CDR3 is CASSLELGPGNTIYF. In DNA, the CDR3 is TGTGCCAGCAGCTTAGAGCTGGGGCCAGGAAACACCATATATTTT.